These 8 T cell receptor beta chains were sequenced from one sample in a study of Tregs in tolerant kidney transplant recipients. Here immunoSEQ multiplex PCR was the method, and the copy in TCRdb shows in-frame clones only, minus some. The table records about 240,000 clones, approximately 83% of them present only once. Sample: CD4+ T cells from blood. These receptors all come from a human donor in good health.

This clone was seen a handful of times. J is TRBJ1-3 and V is TRBV5-1, with TRBD1 matching over 7 bases. After removal of 3 bases from V and 0 bases from J, the junction contained 6 bases not matched to a gene. The CDR3 sequence is 16 residues long. Per germline, CDR1 SGHRS and CDR2 YFSETQ. CDR3 amino acids: CASSSGTANSGNTIYF. The CDR3 DNA follows: TGCGCCAGCAGCTCCGGGACAGCGAACTCTGGAAACACCATATATTTT. The variable domain in full, completed from reference TRBV5-1 and TRBJ1-3, reads KAGVTQTPRYLIKTRGQQVTLSCSPISGHRSVSWYQQTPGQGLQFLFEYFSETQRNKGNFPGRFSGRQFSNSRSEMNVSTLELGDSALYLCASSSGTANSGNTIYFGEGSWLTVV.

The J gene is TRBJ1-1, the V gene TRBV11-2; D remains unclear. Germline V gene lookup returns CDR1 SGHAT and CDR2 FQNNGV. CDR3 size: 13 residues. V lost 1 base and J 11 bases, leaving 14 bases between the germline ends. The CDR3: CASSLGQTTGAFF. CDR3 sequence (DNA): TGTGCCAGCAGCTTAGGGCAGACCACGGGGGCTTTCTTT.

This CDR3 is CASSPADLNTEAFF. The CDR3 DNA sequence: TGCGCCAGCAGCCCCGCAGACTTGAACACTGAAGCTTTCTTT. This chain links TRBV5-1 with TRBJ1-1; D is undetermined. Germline CDR1 SGHRS, CDR2 YFSETQ. The CDR3 extends over 14 amino acids. V lost 4 bases, J lost 0 bases, and 10 bases lay in between.

The rearrangement joins TRBV5-1 to TRBJ2-2, with D possibly matching TRBD1 (6 bases). V lost 1 base and J lost 2, with 9 bases in between. Per the germline V gene, CDR1 is SGHRS and CDR2 is YFSETQ. The CDR3 extends over 15 amino acids. Here the CDR3 reads CASSLPGANTGELFF. In DNA form, the CDR3 reads TGCGCCAGCAGCTTGCCAGGGGCCAACACCGGGGAGCTGTTTTTT.

This clone turned up a few times. V usage is TRBV5-5 and J usage is TRBJ1-1; perhaps TRBD1 as D (5 bases). CDR3 length: 13 residues. The V gene's germline CDR1 is SGHKS and CDR2 YYEKEE (reference sequence). Trimming stripped 2 bases from V and 1 base from J, with 6 bases between. CDR3 in DNA: TGTGCCAGCAGCTTCGGGGCGAACACTGAAGCTTTCTTT. Amino acid sequence: CASSFGANTEAFF. The whole variable domain, filled in from reference TRBV5-5 and TRBJ1-1, reads DAGVTQSPTHLIKTRGQQVTLRCSPISGHKSVSWYQQVLGQGPQFIFQYYEKEERGRGNFPDRFSARQFPNYSSELNVNALLLGDSALYLCASSFGANTEAFFGQGTRLTVV.

The V gene is TRBV5-4, the J gene TRBJ1-2, with D uncertain. The V end lost 0 bases, the J end lost 6 bases, and 6 bases lay between the germline ends. This CDR3 has 12 amino acids. Germline-derived CDR1 and CDR2 are SGHNT and YYREEE (reference sequence). CDR3 loop: CASSLDSHGYTF. The CDR3 nucleotides are TGTGCCAGCAGCTTGGACTCACATGGCTACACCTTC. Complete variable domain (other parts from reference TRBV5-4 and TRBJ1-2): ETGVTQSPTHLIKTRGQQVTLRCSSQSGHNTVSWYQQALGQGPQFIFQYYREEENGRGNFPPRFSGLQFPNYSSELNVNALELDDSALYLCASSLDSHGYTFGSGTRLTVV.

This clone was observed a few times. The CDR3 reads CASSLGDWNQETQYF. The CDR3 bases are TGTGCCAGCAGCTTAGGCGACTGGAACCAAGAGACCCAGTACTTC. The V and J genes are TRBV7-9 and TRBJ2-5, with D uncertain. Trimming shortened V by 1 base and J by 0 bases, and 9 bases separated the two germline ends. Germline assignment: CDR1 SEHNR and CDR2 FQNEAQ (reference sequence). The CDR3 sequence is 15 residues long.

The rearrangement joins TRBV9 to TRBJ1-1; maybe TRBD1 (5 bases). V lost 4 bases and J lost 4, with 11 bases in between. The CDR3 totals 13 residues. Germline V gene data show CDR1 as SGDLS and CDR2 as YYNGEE. The CDR3 reads CASSSRGGTEAFF. As DNA, the CDR3 is TGTGCCAGCAGCTCTCGGGGGGGCACTGAAGCTTTCTTT.